These T cell receptor beta chains were read from a single sample in a study of neurological immune-mediated disorders. TCRdb reprocessed the 5' RACE reads with MiXCR, giving one entry per CDR3 protein. Of 65,000 to 90,000 distinct CDR3 sequences detected, approximately 5% appear once; the ten largest clones hold about 2%. The sequenced sample consisted of PBMCs. These receptors originate from a woman under 40 with multiple sclerosis. Both conserved end residues are part of each CDR3. D genes are given only for firm matches. Size is stated for part of the rows, as once, few or many counts, or as a class when the clone is expanded.

CDR3 length: 15
D gene: TRBD2
clone size: many
V gene: TRBV20-1
CDR3 protein: CSASPGTSGIQEQFF

CDR3 length: 15
D gene: NA
clone size: many
V gene: TRBV5-1
CDR3 protein: CASSLGRRKWDGYTF

CDR3 length: 12
D gene: NA
clone size: many
V gene: TRBV7-9
CDR3 protein: CASSLSGKPQHF

CDR3 length: 15
D gene: TRBD2
clone size: NA
V gene: TRBV18
CDR3 protein: CASSPRLADQETQYF

CDR3 length: 16
D gene: NA
clone size: many
V gene: TRBV20-1
CDR3 protein: CSATEGWAGSTDTQYF

CDR3 length: 18
D gene: NA
clone size: many
V gene: TRBV7-8
CDR3 protein: CASSLDSLDEGRSYEQYF

CDR3 length: 14
D gene: NA
clone size: few
V gene: TRBV5-5
CDR3 protein: CASSLLGLGQPQHF

CDR3 length: 13
D gene: NA
clone size: NA
V gene: TRBV20-1
CDR3 protein: CSATRGRNIEAFF

CDR3 length: 16
D gene: NA
clone size: many
V gene: TRBV5-1
CDR3 protein: CASSPDGGLGANVLTF

CDR3 length: 15
D gene: TRBD1
clone size: many
V gene: TRBV7-6
CDR3 protein: CASSPGQANTGELFF

CDR3 length: 16
D gene: NA
clone size: NA
V gene: TRBV7-8
CDR3 protein: CASSSPGDKETGELFF

CDR3 length: 15
D gene: TRBD1
clone size: many
V gene: TRBV12-3/TRBV12-4
CDR3 protein: CASSLEGALGSPLHF

CDR3 length: 12
D gene: NA
clone size: many
V gene: TRBV6-5
CDR3 protein: CASRQGSNGYTF

CDR3 length: 13
D gene: NA
clone size: many
V gene: TRBV5-1
CDR3 protein: CASTDGNTGELFF

CDR3 length: 17
D gene: TRBD1
clone size: many
V gene: TRBV20-1
CDR3 protein: CSASSPGQGRGDYGYTF

CDR3 length: 16
D gene: NA
clone size: many
V gene: TRBV7-2
CDR3 protein: CASSRDGISYSYEQYF

CDR3 length: 18
D gene: NA
clone size: many
V gene: TRBV5-1
CDR3 protein: CASSLGYTTGTGNTEAFF

CDR3 length: 14
D gene: TRBD1
clone size: many
V gene: TRBV11-1
CDR3 protein: CASRRQGLGNEQFF

CDR3 length: 14
D gene: NA
clone size: many
V gene: TRBV12-3/TRBV12-4
CDR3 protein: CASSFSRGPYEQYF

CDR3 length: 15
D gene: TRBD2
clone size: many
V gene: TRBV20-1
CDR3 protein: CSAKGSGLATDTQYF

CDR3 length: 14
D gene: TRBD1
clone size: many
V gene: TRBV2
CDR3 protein: CASSRTGTYQPQHF

CDR3 length: 11
D gene: NA
clone size: many
V gene: TRBV6-6
CDR3 protein: CASSAADTQYF

CDR3 length: 13
D gene: NA
clone size: many
V gene: TRBV20-1
CDR3 protein: CSAPDALGYGYTF

CDR3 length: 15
D gene: NA
clone size: many
V gene: TRBV12-3/TRBV12-4
CDR3 protein: CASSLNSGHSYEQYF

CDR3 length: 13
D gene: NA
clone size: many
V gene: TRBV12-3/TRBV12-4
CDR3 protein: CASGDGGPDTQYF

CDR3 length: 13
D gene: NA
clone size: many
V gene: TRBV20-1
CDR3 protein: CSASRTAKETQYF

CDR3 length: 13
D gene: TRBD1
clone size: few
V gene: TRBV28
CDR3 protein: CASSQTGTRGYTF

CDR3 length: 15
D gene: NA
clone size: few
V gene: TRBV20-1
CDR3 protein: CSARATEAGANVLTF

CDR3 length: 14
D gene: TRBD1
clone size: many
V gene: TRBV12-3/TRBV12-4
CDR3 protein: CASSLGQGRQPQHF

CDR3 length: 12
D gene: NA
clone size: many
V gene: TRBV5-1
CDR3 protein: CASSEGGETQYF

CDR3 length: 12
D gene: NA
clone size: many
V gene: TRBV7-8
CDR3 protein: CASSFGRNEQFF

CDR3 length: 13
D gene: TRBD1
clone size: many
V gene: TRBV5-1
CDR3 protein: CASSFDRAETQYF

CDR3 length: 13
D gene: NA
clone size: many
V gene: TRBV20-1
CDR3 protein: CSARATHLYEQYF

CDR3 length: 14
D gene: TRBD1
clone size: many
V gene: TRBV28
CDR3 protein: CASRPGGSTDTQYF

CDR3 length: 14
D gene: TRBD1
clone size: many
V gene: TRBV12-3/TRBV12-4
CDR3 protein: CASSWGQGWDTQYF

CDR3 length: 17
D gene: NA
clone size: NA
V gene: TRBV5-1
CDR3 protein: CASSPISGVRSQETQYF

CDR3 length: 14
D gene: NA
clone size: few
V gene: TRBV5-1
CDR3 protein: CASSFRMNTGELFF

CDR3 length: 14
D gene: TRBD1
clone size: many
V gene: TRBV20-1
CDR3 protein: CSARVGDRNTEAFF

CDR3 length: 14
D gene: TRBD2
clone size: many
V gene: TRBV19
CDR3 protein: CASKSSGDYNEQFF

CDR3 length: 14
D gene: NA
clone size: many
V gene: TRBV28
CDR3 protein: CASSFQGWSYEQYF

CDR3 length: 14
D gene: TRBD1
clone size: many
V gene: TRBV7-2
CDR3 protein: CASSRDRGTSPLHF

CDR3 length: 15
D gene: NA
clone size: many
V gene: TRBV20-1
CDR3 protein: CSARDSAGGTDTQYF

CDR3 length: 11
D gene: NA
clone size: NA
V gene: TRBV4-1
CDR3 protein: CASSHHYEQYF

CDR3 length: 15
D gene: TRBD2
clone size: many
V gene: TRBV4-1
CDR3 protein: CASSQDGTSGETQYF

CDR3 length: 18
D gene: TRBD2
clone size: many
V gene: TRBV5-1
CDR3 protein: CASSLAGLAGESYNEQFF

CDR3 length: 15
D gene: NA
clone size: many
V gene: TRBV20-1
CDR3 protein: CSVHRFPSEYNEQFF